What follows describes a single T cell receptor beta chain. Its matching antigen is unknown. This sample is part of a study of PD-L1 blockade in urothelial cancer. Study-wide points: When pretreatment blood TCR clonality was below the median, it predicted better survival.

The germline V gene has CDR1 SGHNT and CDR2 YYREEE (reference sequence). This CDR3 is built from 15 residues. Unmatched junction bases numbered 8, after V lost 5 bases and J lost 6 bases. Measured with immunoSEQ multiplex PCR; TCRdb has only the in-frame clones, and not every one. The sample records over 65,000 clones, under 90% being singletons. Material: PBMCs, obtained around atezolizumab (anti-PD-L1) treatment. This TCR was sampled from a man between 65 and 85 years old with urothelial cancer. This chain links TRBV5-4 with TRBJ2-3, with 11 positions matching TRBD2. The CDR3 sequence is CASSPGVAGGDTQYF. Written as DNA, the CDR3 is TGTGCCAGCAGTCCCGGGGTAGCGGGGGGGGATACGCAGTATTTT. Full variable domain (outside the CDR3, taken from reference TRBV5-4 and TRBJ2-3): ETGVTQSPTHLIKTRGQQVTLRCSSQSGHNTVSWYQQALGQGPQFIFQYYREEENGRGNFPPRFSGLQFPNYSSELNVNALELDDSALYLCASSPGVAGGDTQYFGPGTRLTVL.